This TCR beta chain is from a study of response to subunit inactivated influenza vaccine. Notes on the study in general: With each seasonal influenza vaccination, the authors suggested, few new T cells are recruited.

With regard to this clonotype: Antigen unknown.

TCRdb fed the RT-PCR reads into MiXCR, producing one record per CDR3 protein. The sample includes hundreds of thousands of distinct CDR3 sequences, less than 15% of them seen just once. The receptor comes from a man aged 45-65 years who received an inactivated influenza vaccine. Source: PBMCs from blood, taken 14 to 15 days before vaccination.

CDR3 DNA: TGTGCCAGCAGCCGAAAAGGGGTCGGGGAGCTGTTTTTT. Protein product: CASSRKGVGELFF. The chain carries TRBV7-8 and TRBJ2-2; TRBD1 might be the D (5 bases). The germline V and J ends were trimmed by 5 bases and 7 bases, with 11 bases remaining between them. The V gene's germline CDR1 is SGHVS and CDR2 FQNEAQ. This CDR3 has 13 residues.